The sequence of this TCR beta chain was determined in a study of T-cell reconstitution after alpha-beta-depleted transplantation in children listed by TCRdb under 2016. Context from the whole study: T-cell immune reconstitution after TCRalphabeta/CD19-depleted allogeneic hematopoietic cell transplantation in children was quantitatively tracked in the study by means of TCR repertoire profiling. The research as a whole found: The high TCRbeta diversity at day 60 in some patients was ascribed to recipient T cells and intrathymic progenitors that had survived conditioning. Hyperexpanded clone frequencies declined over subsequent months; after one year, T-cell counts and TCRbeta diversity were mostly attributed to newly produced T cells. Apparently early alphabetaT-cell count recovery about two months after transplant reportedly relied on only several hundred rapidly expanded clones derived from non-depleted graft cells.

Library preparation was by PCR. Sequencing was carried out with an Illumina HiSeq 2500. Molecular barcoding was employed in the preparation of TCR libraries, with unique molecular identifiers being used to normalize TCRbeta repertoire quantification. TCRdb took the public reads, trimmed them with fastp at Q25, ran MiXCR for clone calling and kept in-frame beta chains. When rows share a CDR3 protein, they turn into one entry using the most common DNA and genes. Across this sample there are 240,000 or so distinct CDR3 sequences, with roughly 8% seen only once. The ten largest account for less than 8% of the sample. The intended sense of this specimen's treatment or condition label: allogeneic hematopoietic cell transplantation with graft depleted of TCRalphabeta T cells and CD19 B cells. The transplant recipients were children given TCRalphabeta/CD19-depleted allogeneic hematopoietic cell grafts. This clonotype was counted many times. Its antigen is not yet known. No much larger clonotype is one base removed from it; base qualities were not supplied.

The input for sequencing was PBMCs, mostly from graft donor cells, taken 180 days after TCRalphabeta/CD19-depleted stem cell transplant. This TCR was recovered from a male patient between 5 and 17 years old who had a stem cell transplant for acute lymphoblastic leukemia, so the T cells may come from the graft donor.

The CDR3 loop reads CASSKILSGGAYEQYF. The nucleotide sequence is TGTGCCAGCAGCAAGATCCTTAGCGGGGGGGCCTACGAGCAGTACTTC. Recombination connected TRBV7-2 to TRBJ2-7; a stretch of 11 junction bases matches TRBD2. Taken from the germline V gene, the CDR1 and CDR2 loops are SGHTA and FQGNSA. V ends up 5 bases short and J 2 bases short, with an unmatched junction base count of 8. Measured from the cysteine to the phenylalanine, the CDR3 is 16 residues long. Only CDR3 DNA is held: 48 bases, read in frame from base 1.